This T cell receptor (beta chain) was retrieved from a study of cytomegalovirus exposure and HLA in healthy donors. 13 Jbeta primers and 60 Vbeta primers were used for the PCR. TCRdb's table, derived via immunoSEQ multiplex PCR, lists solely in-frame clones and lacks some. The sample consists of 150,000 to 180,000 clones, roughly three quarters of them appearing once. This sequence was found in a man in his thirties or forties in good health and CMV-seropositive. The sequenced sample consisted of PBMCs.

In nucleotides, the CDR3 is TGTGCCAGCAGGGCAGGACAGGGGCTGAACACTGAAGCTTTCTTT. Translated: CASRAGQGLNTEAFF. The chain is built from TRBV2 and TRBJ1-1; 9 bases align to TRBD1. V trimming: 6 bases; J trimming: 0 bases; junction bases outside the gene matches: 5. CDR3 size: 15 residues. The germline gives CDR1 SNHLY, CDR2 FYNNEI.